Below are 28 T cell receptor beta chains sequenced from a single sample in a study of siplizumab effects on memory and regulatory T cells. Sequencing used immunoSEQ multiplex PCR; TCRdb keeps in-frame clones, though not all of them. The sample consists of about 75,000 clones, 90% to 95% of them appearing once. The sequenced sample consisted of CD8+ T cells sorted from blood. Source of these receptors: a human donor in good health.

The rearrangement joins TRBV29-1 to TRBJ2-7; D call uncertain. Germline-derived CDR1 and CDR2 are SQVTM and ANQGSEA. Between the trimmed V and J ends, which lost 6 bases and 1 base, there was a span of 16 bases. The CDR3 contains 14 residues. CDR3 region: CSVRPPDLSYEQYF. The CDR3 coding sequence is TGCAGCGTCCGACCCCCAGACCTTTCCTACGAGCAGTACTTC.

This sequence joins TRBV7-9 and TRBJ2-1; perhaps D is TRBD1 or TRBD2 (5 bases each). The V end lost 5 bases, the J end lost 1 base, and 18 bases lay between the germline ends. Germline CDR1 reads SEHNR; CDR2 reads FQNEAQ (reference sequence). The CDR3 runs to 17 residues. The CDR3 DNA reads TGTGCCAGCAGCCAACCGGGACGCCCTGGGTCCTACAATGAGCAGTTCTTC. Its protein product is CASSQPGRPGSYNEQFF.

V is TRBV6-5 and J is TRBJ2-3; 9 nucleotides align to TRBD2. The CDR3 covers 16 residues. The ends lost 0 bases at V and 3 bases at J; junction bases unmatched: 4. Germline assignment: CDR1 MNHEY and CDR2 SVGAGI. CDR3 sequence: CASSYSSGGGTDTQYF. The CDR3 DNA reads TGTGCCAGCAGTTACTCTAGCGGGGGCGGGACAGATACGCAGTATTTT.

The rearrangement joins TRBV11-2 to TRBJ1-6; no firm D call. This CDR3 region has 17 residues. Trimming stripped 4 bases from V and 5 bases from J, with 18 bases between. Per the germline V gene, CDR1 is SGHAT and CDR2 is FQNNGV. CDR3: CASSSQSSGIDNSPLHF. The CDR3 bases are TGTGCCAGCAGCTCCCAAAGTTCAGGAATCGATAATTCACCCCTCCACTTT.

V is TRBV28 and J is TRBJ1-5, with a weak D call TRBD1 (5 bases). The CDR3 has 11 amino acids. Germline V gives CDR1 MDHEN, CDR2 SYDVKM. V lost 8 bases to trimming and J lost 12 bases, with 14 bases between them. CDR3: CASVGLGLQHF. The CDR3 coding sequence is TGTGCCAGCGTGGGTCTGGGGCTCCAGCATTTT.

The chain employs TRBV30 and TRBJ2-1; D might be TRBD2 (7 bases). CDR3 length equals 12 residues. V gave up 2 bases and J gave up 8 bases, with 10 bases separating them. Germline V gene data show CDR1 as GTSNPN and CDR2 as SVGIG (reference sequence). CDR3: CAWSRGADEQFF. The CDR3 DNA reads as TGTGCCTGGAGTCGGGGGGCCGATGAGCAGTTCTTC.

The J gene is TRBJ2-2, the V gene TRBV7-8, with 7 bases aligning to TRBD2. The V segment lost 5 bases and the J segment 10 bases; nucleotides outside the gene matches: 22. Germline values: CDR1 SGHVS, CDR2 FQNEAQ. This CDR3 is 18 amino acids long. This CDR3 is CASSPDAGWRENSMELFF. For the CDR3, the DNA is TGTGCCAGCAGCCCCGACGCCGGGTGGCGGGAGAATTCTATGGAGCTGTTTTTT.

DNA of the CDR3: TGTGCCAGCAGCACTGACAGCTACGAGCAGTACTTC. Translated, it gives CASSTDSYEQYF. The chain carries TRBV7-6 and TRBJ2-7, with D possibly matching TRBD1 (5 bases). The CDR3 spans 12 residues. The germline V and J ends were trimmed by 5 bases and 3 bases, with 8 bases remaining between them. Germline V gene data show CDR1 as SGHVS and CDR2 as FNYEAQ. Together with reference TRBV7-6 and TRBJ2-7, the CDR3 gives the full variable domain: GAGVSQSPRYKVTKRGQDVALRCDPISGHVSLYWYRQALGQGPEFLTYFNYEAQQDKSGLPNDRFSAERPEGSISTLTIQRTEQRDSAMYRCASSTDSYEQYFGPGTRLTVT.

This sequence joins TRBV27 and TRBJ2-7; 8 bases agree with TRBD2. Germline V gene lookup returns CDR1 MNHEY and CDR2 SMNVEV (reference sequence). The V gene end was trimmed by 1 base and the J gene end by 4 bases; junction bases not matched to a gene: 6. The CDR3 contains 15 residues. The CDR3 DNA reads as TGTGCCAGCAGTTTATACGCAGGACTAGCATACGAGCAGTACTTC. This encodes CASSLYAGLAYEQYF.

J is TRBJ1-2 and V is TRBV19; D uncertain. Germline assignment: CDR1 LNHDA and CDR2 SQIVND (reference sequence). Trimming pared 3 bases from V and 3 bases from J, leaving 8 bases between. The length of the CDR3 is 13 residues. CDR3 region: CASSMSQDYGYTF. CDR3 DNA sequence: TGTGCCAGTAGTATGTCCCAAGACTATGGCTACACCTTC.

The V gene is TRBV27, the J gene TRBJ2-1; TRBD2 might be the D (7 bases). The germline V gene encodes CDR1 MNHEY and CDR2 SMNVEV (reference sequence). The CDR3 spans 17 residues. The ends were cut back, 2 bases at V and 1 base at J, with 15 bases in the middle. In nucleotides, the CDR3 is TGTGCCAGCAGTTTAACGGGCGGGGGCTATTCCTACAATGAGCAGTTCTTC. This sequence encodes CASSLTGGGYSYNEQFF.

The chain is built from TRBV25-1 and TRBJ1-1, with a possible D match to TRBD1 (6 bases). The CDR3 has 15 amino acids. With 4 bases removed from V and 3 bases from J, the gap between germline ends came to 15 bases. Germline V gene sequence: CDR1 MGHDK, CDR2 SYGVNS. The CDR3 nucleotides read TGTGCCAGCAGTGGGTGGACAGCATGGGACACTGAAGCTTTCTTT. It yields the protein CASSGWTAWDTEAFF. Full variable domain (remainder filled in from reference TRBV25-1 and TRBJ1-1): EADIYQTPRYLVIGTGKKITLECSQTMGHDKMYWYQQDPGMELHLIHYSYGVNSTEKGDLSSESTVSRIRTEHFPLTLESARPSHTSQYLCASSGWTAWDTEAFFGQGTRLTVV.

The chain couples TRBV5-4 to TRBJ2-5, with a possible D match to TRBD2 (5 bases). V dropped 4 bases and J dropped 0 bases, with 10 bases sitting between them. The germline CDR1 and CDR2 sequences are SGHNT and YYREEE (reference sequence). The CDR3 is made up of 14 amino acids. The CDR3 is CASSIGLNQETQYF. The DNA for the CDR3 is TGTGCCAGCAGCATAGGACTCAACCAAGAGACCCAGTACTTC.

The rearrangement links TRBV29-1 to TRBJ2-2; D assignment may be TRBD1 or TRBD2 (5 bases each). This CDR3 is built from 12 residues. The ends were cut back, 3 bases at V and 6 bases at J, with 8 bases in the middle. CDR1 SQVTM and CDR2 ANQGSEA come from the germline V gene. The CDR3 loop is CSVEGVAGELFF. The CDR3 DNA is TGCAGCGTTGAGGGGGTGGCCGGGGAGCTGTTTTTT.

The table lists this clone with a count of one. The gene calls are TRBV27 and TRBJ2-1; TRBD2 matches 8 bases. This CDR3 has 15 residues. The germline V gene has CDR1 MNHEY and CDR2 SMNVEV (reference sequence). The V segment lost 3 bases and the J segment 4 bases; nucleotides outside the gene matches: 5. The CDR3 coding sequence is TGTGCCAGCAGTTTTGACGGGGGGGCATACAATGAGCAGTTCTTC. It encodes CASSFDGGAYNEQFF.

The V gene is TRBV2, the J gene TRBJ1-4; 7 positions agree with TRBD1. This CDR3 spans 13 amino acids. The trim removed 10 bases at V and 4 bases at J, leaving 6 bases unmatched. Germline V gene sequence: CDR1 SNHLY, CDR2 FYNNEI. The CDR3 sequence: CAITGEGNEKLFF. CDR3 in DNA: TGTGCCATTACAGGGGAAGGTAATGAAAAACTGTTTTTT.

V gene TRBV14 combines with J gene TRBJ1-1; D gene ambiguous. CDR1 is SGHDN and CDR2 is FVKESK in the germline V gene. The CDR3 spans 17 residues. V gave up 2 bases and J gave up 1 base, with 17 bases separating them. The CDR3 DNA sequence: TGTGCCAGCAGCCAATCGGAAGGGTGGCTAGGGAACACTGAAGCTTTCTTT. This translates into CASSQSEGWLGNTEAFF. Full variable domain (rest looked up from reference TRBV14 and TRBJ1-1): EAGVTQFPSHSVIEKGQTVTLRCDPISGHDNLYWYRRVMGKEIKFLLHFVKESKQDESGMPNNRFLAERTGGTYSTLKVQPAELEDSGVYFCASSQSEGWLGNTEAFFGQGTRLTVV.

The rearrangement joins TRBV7-6 to TRBJ2-3, with D hard to call. This CDR3 is 12 amino acids long. The V end lost 5 bases, the J end lost 0 bases, and 3 bases lay between the germline ends. The germline CDR1 and CDR2 sequences are SGHVS and FNYEAQ. As DNA, the CDR3 is TGTGCCAGCAGCATGAGCACAGATACGCAGTATTTT. Translated, it gives CASSMSTDTQYF. Using reference TRBV7-6 and TRBJ2-3 for the parts outside the CDR3, the full variable domain is GAGVSQSPRYKVTKRGQDVALRCDPISGHVSLYWYRQALGQGPEFLTYFNYEAQQDKSGLPNDRFSAERPEGSISTLTIQRTEQRDSAMYRCASSMSTDTQYFGPGTRLTVL.

The CDR3 DNA sequence: TGTGCCAGCAGCTTAACGGGACAGGGCGAAGCTTTCTTT. Translation: CASSLTGQGEAFF. V gene TRBV7-3 combines with J gene TRBJ1-1, with TRBD1 matching 9 bases. Germline trimming cut 0 bases from V and 8 bases from J; bases unmatched to any gene: 1. The CDR3 covers 13 residues. The germline V gene has CDR1 SGHTA and CDR2 FQGTGA. The whole variable domain, filled in from reference TRBV7-3 and TRBJ1-1, reads GAGVSQTPSNKVTEKGKYVELRCDPISGHTALYWYRQSLGQGPEFLIYFQGTGAADDSGLPNDRFFAVRPEGSVSTLKIQRTERGDSAVYLCASSLTGQGEAFFGQGTRLTVV.

The genes are TRBV4-1 and TRBJ2-5, with TRBD2 as a possible D gene (5 bases). The V gene's germline CDR1 is MGHRA and CDR2 YSYEKL. This CDR3 region has 15 residues. V lost 2 bases and J lost 0, with 10 bases in between. CDR3 protein: CASSQTAEHQETQYF. The CDR3 bases are TGCGCCAGCAGCCAAACAGCGGAACACCAAGAGACCCAGTACTTC.

The V call is TRBV9, the J call TRBJ2-3; TRBD2 aligns across 7 bases. Per the germline V gene, CDR1 is SGDLS and CDR2 is YYNGEE. V gave up 0 bases and J gave up 4 bases; unmatched junction bases: 5. The CDR3 has 15 amino acids. CDR3 in amino acids: CASSVAGGTPDTQYF. CDR3 coding DNA: TGTGCCAGCAGCGTAGCGGGGGGTACTCCAGATACGCAGTATTTT.

V usage is TRBV19 and J usage is TRBJ2-7, with 7 bases aligning to TRBD1. Germline V gene sequence: CDR1 LNHDA, CDR2 SQIVND (reference sequence). The length of the CDR3 is 14 residues. Unmatched junction bases numbered 7, after V lost 4 bases and J lost 4 bases. CDR3 sequence reads: CASSKWQGVYEQYF. The CDR3 bases are TGTGCCAGTAGTAAGTGGCAGGGGGTGTACGAGCAGTACTTC.

The chain couples TRBV15 to TRBJ2-7; TRBD2 matches 9 bases. The CDR3 contains 15 residues. The germline CDR1 and CDR2 sequences are LNHNV and YYDKDF (reference sequence). V trimming: 4 bases; J trimming: 0 bases; junction bases outside the gene matches: 4. Written as DNA, the CDR3 is TGTGCCACCAGCATTAGCGGGGGACCCTCCTACGAGCAGTACTTC. It is translated as CATSISGGPSYEQYF.

The chain links TRBV7-3 to TRBJ2-2; 8 positions match TRBD2. The junction had 10 bases not matched to a gene; V was cut back by 6 bases and J by 4 bases. The CDR3 is 16 residues long. Germline CDR1 SGHTA, CDR2 FQGTGA. The CDR3 DNA reads TGTGCCAGCAGTCCCCTTTCGGGGGGGATCACCGGGGAGCTGTTTTTT. It codes for CASSPLSGGITGELFF.

The CDR3 here is CASSQGNTATEAFF. CDR3 in DNA: TGTGCCAGCAGCCAAGGAAATACGGCCACTGAAGCTTTCTTT. The chain employs TRBV14 and TRBJ1-1; D uncertain. In germline, CDR1 is SGHDN, CDR2 FVKESK. This CDR3 contains 14 residues. The V gene lost 1 base and the J gene lost 4 bases, with 10 bases spanning the gap.

The chain combines TRBV21-1 with TRBJ2-3; the tabulated D call, TRBD2, remains unverified against the DNA. TRBV21-1 is termed a pseudogene. The CDR3 consists of 16 residues. The DNA for the CDR3 is TGTGCCAGCAGCACCTCTGAGGGAGGGCCCACAGATACGCAGTATTTT. Translation gives CASSTSEGGPTDTQYF.

V is TRBV4-1 and J is TRBJ1-2; D ambiguous. CDR1 MGHRA and CDR2 YSYEKL come from the germline V gene. With 0 bases removed from V and 3 bases from J, the gap between germline ends came to 5 bases. CDR3 length: 13 residues. The CDR3 region has the DNA TGCGCCAGCAGCCAAGAGGCGGACTATGGCTACACCTTC. Translating it yields CASSQEADYGYTF.

The rearrangement links TRBV10-2 to TRBJ2-7, with D tentatively TRBD1 (6 bases). Germline CDR1 and CDR2: WSHSY and SAAADI. This CDR3 region has 13 residues. Trimming cost V 7 bases and J 2 bases, with 12 bases left between them. CDR3 DNA: TGCGCCAGCACCCACAGGGACCCCTACGAGCAGTACTTC. Its translation: CASTHRDPYEQYF.